These 15 T cell receptor beta chains came from one sample sequenced in a study of cytomegalovirus exposure and HLA in healthy donors. Researchers ran the PCR with 60 Vbeta and 13 Jbeta primers. The protocol was immunoSEQ multiplex PCR, while the TCRdb copy is restricted to in-frame clones and leaves out a portion. The data contain around 120,000 clones, about 73% of them singletons. Sequencing was done on a sample of PBMCs. These receptors all come from a woman in her thirties or forties in good health and CMV-seropositive.

The chain recombines TRBV5-1 with TRBJ2-4, with 8 bases aligning to TRBD1. The germline gives CDR1 SGHRS, CDR2 YFSETQ. With V trimmed by 4 bases and J by 8 bases, 8 bases remained unmatched. There are 14 residues in the CDR3. The CDR3 protein is CASSIDRGGDIQYF. CDR3 DNA: TGCGCCAGCAGCATAGACAGGGGTGGGGACATTCAGTACTTC. Variable domain in full (rest from reference TRBV5-1 and TRBJ2-4): KAGVTQTPRYLIKTRGQQVTLSCSPISGHRSVSWYQQTPGQGLQFLFEYFSETQRNKGNFPGRFSGRQFSNSRSEMNVSTLELGDSALYLCASSIDRGGDIQYFGAGTRLSVL.

The genes are TRBV9 and TRBJ2-1; tentative D call: TRBD2 (5 bases). Germline CDR1 and CDR2: SGDLS and YYNGEE. CDR3 size: 15 residues. With 3 bases removed from V and 6 bases from J, the gap between germline ends came to 16 bases. The CDR3 region is CASSETGSPGNEQFF. The CDR3 nucleotides are TGTGCCAGCAGCGAGACGGGGTCACCGGGCAATGAGCAGTTCTTC.

The chain couples TRBV18 to TRBJ1-4; maybe TRBD1 (5 bases). The CDR3 is made up of 15 amino acids. CDR1 and CDR2 from the germline V gene are KGHSH and LQKENI. The germline V and J ends were trimmed by 6 bases and 5 bases, with 16 bases remaining between them. The CDR3 sequence: CASSQTSGGNEKLFF. The CDR3 DNA is TGTGCCAGCTCGCAAACCTCCGGGGGAAATGAAAAACTGTTTTTT.

The chain carries TRBV2 and TRBJ1-6, with 7 nucleotides matching TRBD1. CDR1 and CDR2 (germline): SNHLY, FYNNEI. This CDR3 spans 18 amino acids. With V trimmed by 8 bases and J by 2 bases, 15 bases remained unmatched. CDR3 DNA sequence: TGTGCCAGCGGGACAGATAGACAGCTTCACACCTATAATTCACCCCTCCACTTT. Its protein product is CASGTDRQLHTYNSPLHF.

The CDR3, as DNA: TGTGCCAGCAGCTTGTTGGGACAGGGGAATGAAAAACTGTTTTTT. Translation: CASSLLGQGNEKLFF. The V call is TRBV7-2, the J call TRBJ1-4, with TRBD1 identical over 10 bases. After removal of 3 bases from V and 5 bases from J, the junction contained 3 bases not matched to a gene. The CDR3 is made up of 15 amino acids. CDR1 and CDR2 from the germline V gene are SGHTA and FQGNSA.

The CDR3 spells CSFGQGSQETQYF. CDR3 coding DNA: TGCAGCTTTGGACAGGGGAGCCAAGAGACCCAGTACTTC. The chain employs TRBV29-1 and TRBJ2-5; 9 nucleotides align to TRBD1. The J segment lost 1 base and the V segment lost 8 bases, leaving 5 bases of the junction unmatched. Germline V gives CDR1 SQVTM, CDR2 ANQGSEA. The length of the CDR3 is 13 residues.

V is TRBV10-1 and J is TRBJ2-5, with 8 nucleotides matching TRBD1. This CDR3 is 14 amino acids long. Germline V gives CDR1 WNHNN, CDR2 SYGVQD (reference sequence). Trimming cost V 7 bases and J 2 bases; bases outside gene matches: 6. The CDR3 sequence is CASTLDRVQETQYF. CDR3 DNA sequence: TGCGCCAGCACCCTGGACAGGGTTCAAGAGACCCAGTACTTC.

CDR3 region: CASKITVEETQYF. The CDR3, as DNA: TGTGCCAGCAAGATCACGGTAGAAGAGACCCAGTACTTC. The V gene is TRBV2, the J gene TRBJ2-5, with D unresolved. V was cut by 7 bases and J by 3 bases, with 12 bases left in between. The CDR3 spans 13 residues. Looked up from germline, CDR1 is SNHLY and CDR2 is FYNNEI.

This clone was picked up one time. The chain combines TRBV9 with TRBJ2-7; tentatively, D is TRBD1 (6 bases). The CDR3 spans 15 residues. The germline CDR1 and CDR2 sequences are SGDLS and YYNGEE. V shed 2 bases and J shed 2 bases, with 14 bases lying between them. The CDR3 DNA reads TGTGCCAGCAGCGTGGAAGACAGGATCCCCTACGAGCAGTACTTC. It encodes CASSVEDRIPYEQYF.

The chain combines TRBV6-5 with TRBJ1-1; TRBD1 might be the D (6 bases). CDR1 and CDR2 from the germline V gene are MNHEY and SVGAGI. V lost 4 bases and J lost 0, with 12 bases in between. This CDR3 comprises 15 residues. The CDR3 sequence: CASSWSGELNTEAFF. CDR3 coding DNA: TGTGCCAGCAGTTGGTCAGGGGAATTGAACACTGAAGCTTTCTTT.

This rearrangement joins TRBV7-9 to TRBJ1-3, with D unclear. This CDR3 contains 13 residues. Germline V gives CDR1 SEHNR, CDR2 FQNEAQ (reference sequence). Trimming took off 3 bases at V and 0 bases at J, with 3 bases between the two ends. DNA of the CDR3: TGTGCCAGCAGCTTGGCCTCTGGAAACACCATATATTTT. It specifies CASSLASGNTIYF.

This clone came up a few times. The chain employs TRBV15 and TRBJ2-4; perhaps TRBD1 as D (5 bases). The length of the CDR3 is 14 residues. Germline CDR1 reads LNHNV; CDR2 reads YYDKDF (reference sequence). Between the trimmed V and J ends, which lost 3 bases and 8 bases, there was a span of 14 bases. The CDR3 coding sequence is TGTGCCACCAGCAGGACAGTCAACGAGGACATTCAGTACTTC. It specifies CATSRTVNEDIQYF.

This clone showed up just a few times. The chain carries TRBV10-3 and TRBJ1-1; D is undetermined. V was shortened by 6 bases and J by 1 base, with 12 bases between the two germline ends. Per germline, CDR1 ENHRY and CDR2 SYGVKD. The CDR3 is 14 amino acids. CDR3 amino acids: CAISLTDKNTEAFF. The DNA for the CDR3 is TGTGCCATCAGCCTAACAGACAAGAACACTGAAGCTTTCTTT.

The V gene is TRBV29-1, the J gene TRBJ1-2; D perhaps matches TRBD1 (5 bases). This CDR3 contains 15 residues. The V gene lost 3 bases and the J gene lost 4 bases, with 18 bases spanning the gap. Germline values: CDR1 SQVTM, CDR2 ANQGSEA. The CDR3 DNA reads TGCAGCGTTGACTTCGGAACAGGACCTTTCTATGGCTACACCTTC. This sequence encodes CSVDFGTGPFYGYTF. The full variable domain, its missing parts supplied by reference TRBV29-1 and TRBJ1-2, is SAVISQKPSRDICQRGTSLTIQCQVDSQVTMMFWYRQQPGQSLTLIATANQGSEATYESGFVIDKFPISRPNLTFSTLTVSNMSPEDSSIYLCSVDFGTGPFYGYTFGSGTRLTVV.

This clone was observed many times. This chain joins TRBV5-1 and TRBJ2-1; 12 bases line up with TRBD1. CDR1 is SGHRS and CDR2 is YFSETQ in the germline V gene. The CDR3 extends over 18 amino acids. Trimming removed 6 bases from V and 4 bases from J; junction bases left unmatched: 14. The DNA of the CDR3 is TGCGCCAGCACCACCGGGACAGGGGGCGTCGCGGGGTACAATGAGCAGTTCTTC. Its protein product is CASTTGTGGVAGYNEQFF.